These 25 T cell receptor beta chains came from one sample sequenced in a study of shared clonotypes between healthy human individuals. The method was immunoSEQ multiplex PCR; TCRdb's version includes in-frame clones alone and lacks a portion of them. This repertoire shows a few million clones, about 92% found once; its top ten account for around 0.14%. Sequenced material: naive CD4+ T cells sorted from blood. Subset of the sample: CD45RA+ positively selected. Receptor source: a man between 18 and 29 years old in good health.

The genes are TRBV7-2 and TRBJ2-1; a weak D match, TRBD2 (5 bases). Germline CDR1 is SGHTA and CDR2 is FQGNSA. This CDR3 region has 14 residues. Trimming pared 4 bases from V and 5 bases from J, leaving 12 bases between. The CDR3 protein is CASSSEVGNNEQFF. The CDR3 nucleotides are TGTGCCAGCAGCTCGGAGGTCGGAAACAATGAGCAGTTCTTC.

V is TRBV15 and J is TRBJ1-6; D unclear. The germline V gene encodes CDR1 LNHNV and CDR2 YYDKDF (reference sequence). This CDR3 has 19 amino acids. The V end lost 0 bases, the J end lost 1 base, and 16 bases lay between the germline ends. CDR3 DNA sequence: TGTGCCACCAGCAGAGATCCCCTCGCTATGGGTTCCTATAATTCACCCCTCCACTTT. This sequence encodes CATSRDPLAMGSYNSPLHF.

V usage is TRBV7-2 and J usage is TRBJ1-3, with D possibly TRBD1 on 6 matching bases. V was cut by 2 bases and J by 0 bases, with 8 bases left in between. This CDR3 has 15 amino acids. Germline V CDR1 and CDR2: SGHTA, FQGNSA. CDR3 coding DNA: TGTGCCAGCAGCTTAAGGACAGACTCTGGAAACACCATATATTTT. Encoded protein: CASSLRTDSGNTIYF.

The chain employs TRBV19 and TRBJ2-2; the match to TRBD2 covers 10 bases. CDR1 is LNHDA, CDR2 SQIVND, per germline (reference sequence). CDR3 length: 17 residues. Unmatched junction bases numbered 12, after V lost 6 bases and J lost 5 bases. CDR3 sequence: CASSGRNLAGATGELFF. The CDR3 region has the DNA TGTGCCAGTAGCGGACGGAATCTAGCGGGAGCAACCGGGGAGCTGTTTTTT.

This clone has only one observation. The chain employs TRBV20-1 and TRBJ1-1; D uncertain. Germline CDR1 is DFQATT and CDR2 is SNEGSKA (reference sequence). V lost 6 bases, J lost 1 base, and 6 bases lay in between. The length of the CDR3 is 11 residues. The CDR3 DNA is TGCAGTGCGGCAGAGAACACTGAAGCTTTCTTT. It codes for CSAAENTEAFF.

This CDR3 is CAISESGPGGGQPQHF. In DNA form, the CDR3 reads TGTGCCATCAGTGAGTCGGGGCCAGGGGGGGGACAGCCCCAGCATTTT. This chain links TRBV10-3 with TRBJ1-5, with TRBD1 matching 7 bases. The V and J ends lost 0 bases and 7 bases, in that order; junction bases with no gene match: 9. This CDR3 is built from 16 residues. Germline lookup yields CDR1 ENHRY and CDR2 SYGVKD.

This sequence joins TRBV5-1 and TRBJ2-7; possibly TRBD1 for D (6 bases). The CDR3 contains 15 residues. Germline V gene data show CDR1 as SGHRS and CDR2 as YFSETQ. Between the trimmed V and J ends, which lost 2 bases and 1 base, there was a span of 13 bases. The chain's CDR3 is CASSFQGYPSYEQYF. The CDR3 region has the DNA TGCGCCAGCAGCTTTCAGGGGTATCCTTCCTACGAGCAGTACTTC.

A word on this clone: Other DNA sequences in the sample encode the same CDR3. This chain joins TRBV29-1 and TRBJ2-7, with D possibly matching TRBD1 (5 bases). The CDR3 is made up of 12 amino acids. Looked up from germline, CDR1 is SQVTM and CDR2 is ANQGSEA. Trimming removed 3 bases at V and 1 base at J, with 7 bases between. Here the CDR3 DNA reads TGCAGCGTTGAGGGGCTTTCCTACGAGCAGTACTTC. As protein: CSVEGLSYEQYF.

V and J are TRBV27 and TRBJ2-2, with D maybe TRBD2 (6 bases). The CDR3 covers 15 residues. Germline V gene lookup returns CDR1 MNHEY and CDR2 SMNVEV (reference sequence). Trimming removed 0 bases from V and 7 bases from J, with 12 bases in between. The CDR3 DNA reads as TGTGCCAGCAGTTTATCGGGCGGGGTTGGCGGGGAGCTGTTTTTT. This codes for CASSLSGGVGGELFF.

The chain recombines TRBV7-2 with TRBJ2-1; 9 bases line up with TRBD1. V shed 6 bases, J shed 1 base, and the junction held 4 bases outside the gene matches. CDR3 size: 15 residues. Germline CDR1 reads SGHTA; CDR2 reads FQGNSA. The CDR3 nucleotides are TGTGCCAGCAGGCCCGACAGGGGGTCCTACAATGAGCAGTTCTTC. Amino acid sequence: CASRPDRGSYNEQFF.

The chain carries TRBV7-2 and TRBJ1-6; 7 positions agree with TRBD1. Losses at the gene ends were 4 bases for V and 7 bases for J; bases not matched to a gene: 7. This CDR3 has 15 amino acids. Germline loops: CDR1 SGHTA, CDR2 FQGNSA. In nucleotides, the CDR3 is TGTGCCAGCAGCTCCCGAGGACAGGTGAATTCACCCCTCCACTTT. Its protein product is CASSSRGQVNSPLHF.

The V gene is TRBV5-1, the J gene TRBJ1-4, with D perhaps matching TRBD1 (5 bases). The CDR3 spans 15 residues. V shed 4 bases and J shed 3 bases, with 13 bases lying between them. In germline, CDR1 is SGHRS, CDR2 YFSETQ. The CDR3 coding sequence is TGCGCCAGCAGCCCGGAACCACAGGCTAATGAAAAACTGTTTTTT. Protein: CASSPEPQANEKLFF.

This rearrangement joins TRBV14 to TRBJ2-7; D is ambiguous. Trimming removed 1 base from V and 3 bases from J, with 10 bases in between. This CDR3 is 14 amino acids long. Germline V gives CDR1 SGHDN, CDR2 FVKESK. The CDR3 protein is CASSQGIGVYEQYF. The CDR3 nucleotides read TGTGCCAGCAGCCAAGGAATTGGTGTCTACGAGCAGTACTTC.

The chain recombines TRBV6-5 with TRBJ2-7; D is undetermined. This CDR3 is 14 amino acids long. The germline V gene has CDR1 MNHEY and CDR2 SVGAGI. V was clipped by 2 bases and J by 3 bases, with 11 bases between them. Here the CDR3 reads CASSYRSEGYEQYF. The CDR3 nucleotides read TGTGCCAGCAGTTACAGGTCAGAAGGCTACGAGCAGTACTTC.

The gene calls are TRBV7-2 and TRBJ2-6, with 12 positions matching TRBD1. Germline assignment: CDR1 SGHTA and CDR2 FQGNSA. J gave up 0 bases and V 2 bases, and 2 bases lay outside the gene matches. CDR3 size: 18 residues. CDR3 loop: CASSLTGQGASGANVLTF. The DNA of the CDR3 is TGTGCCAGCAGCTTAACGGGACAGGGGGCCTCTGGGGCCAACGTCCTGACTTTC. Drawing the rest from reference TRBV7-2 and TRBJ2-6, the complete variable domain is GAGVSQSPSNKVTEKGKDVELRCDPISGHTALYWYRQSLGQGLEFLIYFQGNSAPDKSGLPSDRFSAERTGGSVSTLTIQRTQQEDSAVYLCASSLTGQGASGANVLTFGAGSRLTVL.

The V gene is TRBV7-2, the J gene TRBJ2-7, with TRBD1 as a possible D gene (6 bases). The CDR3 contains 16 residues. Germline V gene data show CDR1 as SGHTA and CDR2 as FQGNSA. V was shortened by 0 bases and J by 3 bases, with 15 bases between the two germline ends. The CDR3 DNA follows: TGTGCCAGCAGCTTAGCGTCCGGGACATTCAACTACGAGCAGTACTTC. Translation: CASSLASGTFNYEQYF. The full variable domain, its missing parts supplied by reference TRBV7-2 and TRBJ2-7, is GAGVSQSPSNKVTEKGKDVELRCDPISGHTALYWYRQSLGQGLEFLIYFQGNSAPDKSGLPSDRFSAERTGGSVSTLTIQRTQQEDSAVYLCASSLASGTFNYEQYFGPGTRLTVT.

This sequence joins TRBV2 and TRBJ2-1; D perhaps matches TRBD1 (5 bases). Trimming took off 3 bases at V and 5 bases at J, with 14 bases between the two ends. The CDR3 contains 15 residues. Germline-derived CDR1 and CDR2 are SNHLY and FYNNEI. CDR3 in DNA: TGTGCCAGCAGTGACGACAGACAAGCCAACAATGAGCAGTTCTTC. Amino acid sequence: CASSDDRQANNEQFF.

For this clone: Other nucleotide sequences from this sample produce the same CDR3. This chain links TRBV11-2 with TRBJ2-7; TRBD2 might be the D (5 bases). V shed 1 base and J shed 2 bases, with 12 bases lying between them. The CDR3 has 15 amino acids. Germline V gene data show CDR1 as SGHAT and CDR2 as FQNNGV. Here the CDR3 reads CASSLAGRSAYEQYF. The CDR3 region has the DNA TGTGCCAGCAGCTTAGCGGGAAGATCGGCCTACGAGCAGTACTTC.

The chain joins TRBV10-3 to TRBJ2-3; D unclear. Germline CDR1 and CDR2: ENHRY and SYGVKD. The V end was cut by 0 bases, the J end by 2 bases, with 9 bases between. CDR3 length equals 15 residues. Written as DNA, the CDR3 is TGTGCCATCAGTGAGTCGATCGGAAACACAGATACGCAGTATTTT. It is translated as CAISESIGNTDTQYF.

The V call is TRBV10-3, the J call TRBJ1-5, with D possibly matching TRBD1 (5 bases). Germline CDR1 is ENHRY and CDR2 is SYGVKD. The CDR3 loop spans 14 amino acids. With 10 bases removed from V and 0 bases from J, the gap between germline ends came to 13 bases. DNA of the CDR3: TGTGCCACTAATCCGACAGATAGCAATCAGCCCCAGCATTTT. It specifies CATNPTDSNQPQHF.

Details on this clone: Other DNA sequences from this sample encode an identical CDR3 as well. The rearrangement links TRBV30 to TRBJ2-5; D gene ambiguous. The CDR3 is 11 residues long. Germline-derived CDR1 and CDR2 are GTSNPN and SVGIG (reference sequence). V gave up 0 bases and J gave up 5 bases, with 4 bases separating them. This CDR3 is CAWSVLETQYF. The CDR3 DNA is TGTGCCTGGAGTGTTCTCGAGACCCAGTACTTC.

The rearrangement uses TRBV27 and TRBJ2-3; maybe TRBD1 (5 bases). The CDR3 loop spans 16 amino acids. V gave up 2 bases and J gave up 6 bases, with 18 bases separating them. Germline lookup yields CDR1 MNHEY and CDR2 SMNVEV (reference sequence). DNA for the CDR3: TGTGCCAGCAGTTTAGGGCAGGGCAAAAGAGTGGATACGCAGTATTTT. Its protein product is CASSLGQGKRVDTQYF.

With regard to this clone: This sample also contains other DNA sequences that code for the same CDR3. This chain joins TRBV6-5 and TRBJ1-1; D gene unclear. Germline lookup yields CDR1 MNHEY and CDR2 SVGAGI. The CDR3 is 13 residues long. Trimming stripped 6 bases from V and 0 bases from J, with 8 bases between. CDR3 region: CASRPGMNTEAFF. The CDR3 DNA follows: TGTGCCAGCAGACCCGGTATGAACACTGAAGCTTTCTTT.

The V call is TRBV5-5, the J call TRBJ1-2; D gene ambiguous. Germline V gene lookup returns CDR1 SGHKS and CDR2 YYEKEE (reference sequence). V was cut by 0 bases and J by 8 bases, with 11 bases left in between. The length of the CDR3 is 13 residues. CDR3 sequence reads: CASSLEQIGGYTF. The CDR3 DNA reads TGTGCCAGCAGCTTGGAACAGATCGGGGGCTACACCTTC.

V usage is TRBV2 and J usage is TRBJ2-3; 10 bases fit TRBD2. V shed 6 bases, J shed 4 bases, and the junction held 10 bases outside the gene matches. The CDR3 spans 16 residues. Per the germline V gene, CDR1 is SNHLY and CDR2 is FYNNEI. The CDR3 is CASRATSSGGADTQYF. In DNA form, the CDR3 reads TGTGCCAGCAGGGCTACCTCTAGCGGGGGTGCAGATACGCAGTATTTT.